This T cell receptor (beta chain) is from a study of blood T cell repertoires in COVID-19. Study-wide context: Donors in the United States, Italy and Spain gave samples during acute or convalescent COVID-19. T cells, B-cell-depleted T cells, or PBMCs provided the cDNA or gDNA that served as material.

The table came from immunoSEQ multiplex PCR; TCRdb's copy has only in-frame clones and leaves some out. The data show about 280,000 clones, with over 85% seen just once and approximately 12% held by the top ten. This CDR3 contains 16 residues. The germline gives CDR1 MGHRA, CDR2 YSYEKL. V shed 1 base, J shed 4 bases, and the junction held 6 bases outside the gene matches. The V gene is TRBV4-1, the J gene TRBJ1-1, with 10 nucleotides matching TRBD1. This clonotype was obtained from a woman aged 25 to 39 with COVID-19, enrolled during active disease. Input material: peripheral blood. The CDR3 loop is CASSQVPGTGVTEAFF. The CDR3 DNA reads as TGCGCCAGCAGCCAAGTTCCGGGGACAGGGGTCACTGAAGCTTTCTTT.